Each of the 15 T cell receptor beta chains below was sequenced from the same sample in a study of T cells in Graves' hyperthyroidism and ophthalmopathy (dated by TCRdb to the late 2010s). Library creation used multiplex PCR. These reads were obtained on an Illumina HiSeq 2000. The TCR beta CDR3 regions were amplified from RNA transcripts. A first-round RT-PCR of the TCR CDR3 used the HTBI primer set with the Qiagen OneStep RT-PCR kit. TCRdb applied fastp at Q25 and MiXCR to the public reads, then kept only in-frame beta chains. Every CDR3 protein is listed once, alongside the most common genes and DNA of its rows. For this sample the table gives about 610,000 distinct CDR3 sequences, of which under 15% were detected only once. The ten biggest clones cover 3.5% to 4.5% of the sample. Sample: blood. These receptors originate from a woman aged 40 to 50 with Graves' ophthalmopathy.

This clonotype was observed many times. The chain links TRBV28 to TRBJ1-5; D is unresolved. CDR3 length equals 14 residues. CDR1 MDHEN and CDR2 SYDVKM come from the germline V gene. Trimming left V 3 bases short and J 5 bases short, with 11 bases between. For the CDR3, the DNA is TGTGCCAGCAGTTTTCCCGGGGTTCATCAGCCCCAGCATTTT. It encodes CASSFPGVHQPQHF.

This clonotype was seen at least ten times. This chain connects TRBV12-3 or TRBV12-4 to TRBJ2-2; no reliable D call. The CDR3 totals 11 residues. Trimming pared 7 bases from V and 6 bases from J, leaving 6 bases between. The DNA of the CDR3 is TGTGCCAGCACTCATTCCGGGGAGCTGTTTTTT. Amino acids: CASTHSGELFF.

This clonotype was seen at least ten times. The V gene is TRBV7-3, the J gene TRBJ1-1; D gene uncertain. The ends were cut back, 4 bases at V and 7 bases at J, with 10 bases in the middle. The CDR3 is 12 amino acids. Germline CDR1 SGHTA, CDR2 FQGTGA. The CDR3 DNA is TGTGCCAGCAGCTCCGGGAGGGTTGAAGCTTTCTTT. It codes for CASSSGRVEAFF. The variable domain in full, completed from reference TRBV7-3 and TRBJ1-1, reads GAGVSQTPSNKVTEKGKYVELRCDPISGHTALYWYRQSLGQGPEFLIYFQGTGAADDSGLPNDRFFAVRPEGSVSTLKIQRTERGDSAVYLCASSSGRVEAFFGQGTRLTVV.

This clonotype was recorded many times. The chain links TRBV28 to TRBJ1-1, with 9 bases fitting TRBD1. Germline CDR1 reads MDHEN; CDR2 reads SYDVKM. This CDR3 comprises 17 residues. V shed 7 bases and J 6 bases; nucleotides not matched to a gene: 18. DNA for the CDR3: TGTGCCAGCACCCCCCCTGGACAGGGGCAACGGGACGCTGAAGCTTTCTTT. This codes for CASTPPGQGQRDAEAFF.

The chain joins TRBV2 to TRBJ2-3, with D possibly called TRBD1 or TRBD2 (5 bases each). The V and J ends lost 8 bases and 1 base respectively, with 7 bases between them. The CDR3 covers 12 residues. The germline CDR1 and CDR2 sequences are SNHLY and FYNNEI. CDR3 sequence: CASQGRTDTQYF. CDR3 sequence (DNA): TGTGCCAGCCAGGGACGCACAGATACGCAGTATTTT.

This clonotype has a handful of counts. V usage is TRBV10-3 and J usage is TRBJ1-5; D unclear. The CDR3 totals 12 residues. Germline CDR1 is ENHRY and CDR2 is SYGVKD. V was pared by 5 bases and J by 0 bases, with 2 bases between. CDR3 sequence (DNA): TGTGCCATCAGTAGTAGCAATCAGCCCCAGCATTTT. It specifies CAISSSNQPQHF.

This clonotype was counted only a few times. The chain uses TRBV19 and TRBJ2-2; either TRBD1 or TRBD2 may fit D (6 bases each). Trimming pared 1 base from V and 2 bases from J, leaving 11 bases between. CDR1 and CDR2 from the germline V gene are LNHDA and SQIVND (reference sequence). This CDR3 has 16 residues. CDR3 in DNA: TGTGCCAGTAGTATAGGAAAGGGGGGAAACACCGGGGAGCTGTTTTTT. The encoded protein is CASSIGKGGNTGELFF. The full variable domain, in which reference TRBV19 and TRBJ2-2 provide the parts outside the CDR3, is DGGITQSPKYLFRKEGQNVTLSCEQNLNHDAMYWYRQDPGQGLRLIYYSQIVNDFQKGDIAEGYSVSREKKESFPLTVTSAQKNPTAFYLCASSIGKGGNTGELFFGEGSRLTVL.

This sequence joins TRBV11-2 and TRBJ2-2; TRBD2 matches 8 bases. The CDR3 runs 16 residues. CDR1 is SGHAT and CDR2 is FQNNGV in the germline V gene. V shed 5 bases and J 6 bases; nucleotides not matched to a gene: 11. As DNA, the CDR3 is TGTGCCAGCAGCATGCCGGGTAGCGGGAATTCCGGGGAGCTGTTTTTT. This codes for CASSMPGSGNSGELFF.

This clonotype was seen at least ten times. The chain employs TRBV28 and TRBJ2-7, with TRBD1 matching over 9 bases. This CDR3 is 14 amino acids long. V was clipped by 2 bases and J by 6 bases; unmatched bases: 5. Germline lookup yields CDR1 MDHEN and CDR2 SYDVKM. CDR3 region: CASSLGTGSGEQYF. CDR3 in DNA: TGTGCCAGCAGTTTAGGGACAGGGTCGGGCGAGCAGTACTTC.

This clonotype occurred many times. This chain connects TRBV20-1 to TRBJ1-2; 9 bases map to TRBD1. The CDR3 totals 12 residues. The germline CDR1 and CDR2 sequences are DFQATT and SNEGSKA (reference sequence). V lost 5 bases, J lost 6 bases, and 4 bases stayed unmatched. The CDR3 region has the DNA TGCAGTGCTTTTACAGGGGGCGATGGCTACACCTTC. The encoded protein is CSAFTGGDGYTF.

The chain uses TRBV6-5 and TRBJ2-6; no clear D. Trimming took off 1 base at V and 2 bases at J, with 9 bases between the two ends. The CDR3 is 16 amino acids. Germline CDR1 and CDR2: MNHEY and SVGAGI. CDR3 bases: TGTGCCAGCAGTTACTTTGGTACGCCTGGGGCCAACGTCCTGACTTTC. Its protein is CASSYFGTPGANVLTF.

V is TRBV5-1 and J is TRBJ2-2; a weak D match, TRBD2 (7 bases). V lost 1 base and J 0 bases, leaving 10 bases between the germline ends. The CDR3 extends over 16 amino acids. Germline V gene sequence: CDR1 SGHRS, CDR2 YFSETQ. CDR3 protein: CASSLRGGPNTGELFF. The CDR3 DNA reads TGCGCCAGCAGCTTGAGGGGGGGACCGAACACCGGGGAGCTGTTTTTT.

This clonotype is categorized as medium-sized. The chain uses TRBV28 and TRBJ1-2; D not certain. With 8 bases removed from V and 8 bases from J, the gap between germline ends came to 12 bases. This CDR3 is built from 11 residues. The germline V gene encodes CDR1 MDHEN and CDR2 SYDVKM. The CDR3 DNA sequence: TGTGCCAGCCACACCCCGGGAGGCTACACCTTC. Amino acid sequence: CASHTPGGYTF.

This clonotype was observed many times. V and J are TRBV10-3 and TRBJ2-7; TRBD2 matches at 13 bases. The V segment lost 2 bases and the J segment 6 bases; nucleotides outside the gene matches: 4. The germline CDR1 and CDR2 sequences are ENHRY and SYGVKD. This CDR3 has 15 amino acids. The CDR3 is CAISEPGLAGLEQYF. CDR3 sequence (DNA): TGTGCCATCAGTGAGCCGGGACTAGCGGGACTCGAGCAGTACTTC.

In this sample, this clonotype turned up many times. This rearrangement joins TRBV6-2 or TRBV6-3 to TRBJ2-4; 7 bases match TRBD1. The CDR3 contains 14 residues. Germline V gene sequence: CDR1 MNHEY, CDR2 SVGEGT. J was trimmed by 1 base and V by 7 bases; bases with no gene match: 4. The CDR3 DNA reads as TGTGCCAGCATGCCGGACAGGGCCAAAAACATTCAGTACTTC. Its protein product is CASMPDRAKNIQYF.